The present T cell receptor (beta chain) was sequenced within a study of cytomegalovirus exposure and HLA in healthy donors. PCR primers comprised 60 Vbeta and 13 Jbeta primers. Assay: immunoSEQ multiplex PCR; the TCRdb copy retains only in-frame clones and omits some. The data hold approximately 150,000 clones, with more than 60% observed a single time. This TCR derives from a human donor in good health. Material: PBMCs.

CDR3 in DNA: TGTGCCAGCAGCGTAGAGTTCGGGGACAGGGGAGCCCGTGGCTACACCTTC. It codes for CASSVEFGDRGARGYTF. The chain combines TRBV9 with TRBJ1-2; 10 bases line up with TRBD1. V shed 0 bases, J shed 7 bases, and the junction held 12 bases outside the gene matches. CDR3 length equals 17 residues. Per germline, CDR1 SGDLS and CDR2 YYNGEE.